The present T cell receptor (beta chain) was sequenced within a study of T cell responses to AZD1222 COVID-19 vaccine. Only in-frame clones appear in the TCRdb table, and some are missing; sequencing was by immunoSEQ multiplex PCR. The sample carries 90,000 to 120,000 clones, 80% to 90% recorded once. Germline CDR1 SGHRS, CDR2 YFSETQ. Deletions cut 4 bases from V and 3 bases from J, with 10 bases between. This CDR3 comprises 13 residues. This clone has only a few counts. This chain uses TRBV5-1 with TRBJ2-5; the D is unclear. The receptor's source is an adult in good health. Sequencing used peripheral blood, obtained on day 0 of AZD1222 vaccination. Here the CDR3 DNA reads TGCGCCAGCAGCCCCGGGCCTGAAGAGACCCAGTACTTC. Translated, it gives CASSPGPEETQYF. The variable domain in full, with the rest retrieved from reference TRBV5-1 and TRBJ2-5, is KAGVTQTPRYLIKTRGQQVTLSCSPISGHRSVSWYQQTPGQGLQFLFEYFSETQRNKGNFPGRFSGRQFSNSRSEMNVSTLELGDSALYLCASSPGPEETQYFGPGTRLLVL.